The present TCR beta chain was sequenced within a study of cytomegalovirus exposure and HLA in healthy donors. Germline V CDR1 and CDR2: MGHDK, SYGVNS. The CDR3 is made up of 16 amino acids. V trimming: 6 bases; J trimming: 2 bases; junction bases outside the gene matches: 9. Sequencing used immunoSEQ multiplex PCR; TCRdb keeps in-frame clones, though not all of them. The data hold around 150,000 clones, with 85% to 90% observed a single time. This sequence was found in a woman aged 18-30 years in good health and CMV-seropositive. Input material: PBMCs. The chain links TRBV25-1 to TRBJ2-3, with 9 bases lining up with TRBD2. Written as DNA, the CDR3 is TGTGCCAGCAGATCCCCCAGCGGGAGGTTCACAGATACGCAGTATTTT. It yields the protein CASRSPSGRFTDTQYF.